This entry describes one T cell receptor (beta chain). Original processing methods: Amplification of reference gene primers was used by the study to estimate nucleated cell counts. TCRdb's table, derived via immunoSEQ multiplex PCR, lists solely in-frame clones and lacks some. V and J calls and clone size are given by that table; D and trimming were obtained from the DNA. The sample lists tens of thousands of clones, 75% to 90% seen once, with 18% in the top ten. The CDR3 contains 17 residues. Germline V lookup: CDR1 KGHSH, CDR2 LQKENI. With 2 bases removed from V and 1 base from J, the gap between germline ends came to 14 bases. The entry originates in a study of blood T cell repertoires in COVID-19. The wider study: The samples span acute and convalescent COVID-19 from the United States, Italy and Spain. The analysed material was cDNA or gDNA that came from T cells, B-cell-depleted T cells, or PBMCs.

V usage is TRBV18 and J usage is TRBJ2-2, with D uncertain. Sequenced input: peripheral blood. The sequence was collected from a man in his 70s who had recovered from COVID-19. CDR3 residues: CASSPRQLGVNTGELFF. DNA for the CDR3: TGTGCCAGCTCACCAAGGCAGTTGGGCGTGAACACCGGGGAGCTGTTTTTT.